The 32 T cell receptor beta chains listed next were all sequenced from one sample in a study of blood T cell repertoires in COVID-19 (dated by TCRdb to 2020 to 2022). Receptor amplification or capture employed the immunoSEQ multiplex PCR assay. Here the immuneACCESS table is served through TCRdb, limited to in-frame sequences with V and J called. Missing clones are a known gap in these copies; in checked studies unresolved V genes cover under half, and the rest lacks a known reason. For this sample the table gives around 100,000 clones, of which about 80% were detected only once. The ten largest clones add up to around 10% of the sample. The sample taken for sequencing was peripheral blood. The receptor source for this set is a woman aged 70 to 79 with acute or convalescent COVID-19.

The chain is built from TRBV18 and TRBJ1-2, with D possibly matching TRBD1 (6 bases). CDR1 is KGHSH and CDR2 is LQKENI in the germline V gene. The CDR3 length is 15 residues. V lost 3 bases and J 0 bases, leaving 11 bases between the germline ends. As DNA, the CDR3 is TGTGCCAGCTCACCCGGACAGACTCCTAACTATGGCTACACCTTC. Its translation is CASSPGQTPNYGYTF.

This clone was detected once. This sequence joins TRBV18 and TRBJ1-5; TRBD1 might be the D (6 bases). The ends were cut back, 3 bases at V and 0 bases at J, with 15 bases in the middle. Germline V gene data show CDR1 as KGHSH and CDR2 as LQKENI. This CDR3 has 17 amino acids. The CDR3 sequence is CASSPGQGINSNQPQHF. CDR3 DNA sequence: TGTGCCAGCTCACCGGGGCAGGGGATAAATAGCAATCAGCCCCAGCATTTT.

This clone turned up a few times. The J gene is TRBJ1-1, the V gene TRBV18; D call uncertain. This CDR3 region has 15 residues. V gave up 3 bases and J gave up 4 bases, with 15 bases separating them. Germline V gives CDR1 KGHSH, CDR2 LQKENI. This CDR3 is CASSPVHMVSTEAFF. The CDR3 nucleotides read TGTGCCAGCTCACCGGTCCATATGGTTAGCACTGAAGCTTTCTTT.

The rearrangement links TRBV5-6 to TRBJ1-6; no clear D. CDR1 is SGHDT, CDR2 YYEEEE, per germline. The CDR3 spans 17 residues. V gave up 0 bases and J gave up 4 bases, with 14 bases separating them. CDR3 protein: CASSLDRRPEYNSPLHF. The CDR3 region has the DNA TGTGCCAGCAGCTTGGATCGGCGGCCTGAGTATAATTCACCCCTCCACTTT.

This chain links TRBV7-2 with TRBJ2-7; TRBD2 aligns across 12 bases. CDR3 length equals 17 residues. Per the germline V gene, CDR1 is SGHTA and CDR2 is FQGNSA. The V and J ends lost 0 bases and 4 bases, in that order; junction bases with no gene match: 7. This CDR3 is CASSLAPSGGAAYEQYF. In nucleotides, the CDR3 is TGTGCCAGCAGCTTAGCGCCTAGCGGGGGGGCCGCGTACGAGCAGTACTTC.

The CDR3 nucleotides read TGTGCCAGCAGCCTTCCGGGACAGGGCCACGAGCAGTACTTC. Translated, it gives CASSLPGQGHEQYF. The chain uses TRBV5-5 and TRBJ2-7; 9 bases line up with TRBD1. The CDR3 runs to 14 residues. The V and J ends lost 4 bases and 5 bases, in that order; junction bases with no gene match: 7. In germline, CDR1 is SGHKS, CDR2 YYEKEE (reference sequence).

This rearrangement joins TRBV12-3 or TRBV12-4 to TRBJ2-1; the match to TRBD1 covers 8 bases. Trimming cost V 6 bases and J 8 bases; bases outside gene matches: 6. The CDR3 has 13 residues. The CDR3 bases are TGTGCCAGCAGCTCACAGGGGGAGGATGAGCAGTTCTTC. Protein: CASSSQGEDEQFF.

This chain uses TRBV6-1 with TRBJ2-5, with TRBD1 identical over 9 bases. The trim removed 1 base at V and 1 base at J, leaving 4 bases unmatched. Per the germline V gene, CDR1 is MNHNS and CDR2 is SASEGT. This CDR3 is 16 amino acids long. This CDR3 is CASSEGSGQGQETQYF. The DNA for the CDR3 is TGTGCCAGCAGTGAAGGGTCGGGACAGGGCCAAGAGACCCAGTACTTC.

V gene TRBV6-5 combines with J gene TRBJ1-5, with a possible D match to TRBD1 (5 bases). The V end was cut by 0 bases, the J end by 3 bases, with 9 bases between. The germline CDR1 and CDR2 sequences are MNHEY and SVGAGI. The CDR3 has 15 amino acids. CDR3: CASSYSAGSNQPQHF. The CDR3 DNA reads TGTGCCAGCAGTTACTCGGCAGGGTCCAATCAGCCCCAGCATTTT.

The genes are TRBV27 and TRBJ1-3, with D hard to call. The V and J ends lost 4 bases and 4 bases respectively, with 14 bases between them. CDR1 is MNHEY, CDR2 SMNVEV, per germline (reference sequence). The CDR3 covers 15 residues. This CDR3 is CASSSSGSGGNTIYF. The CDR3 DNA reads TGTGCCAGCAGTTCCTCCGGGAGCGGCGGAAACACCATATATTTT.

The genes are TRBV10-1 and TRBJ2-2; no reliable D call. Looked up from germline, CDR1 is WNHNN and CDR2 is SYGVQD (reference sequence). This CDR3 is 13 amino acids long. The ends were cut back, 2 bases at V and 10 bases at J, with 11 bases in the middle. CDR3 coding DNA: TGCGCCAGCAGTGAGAACAGTCCTGCGGAGCTGTTTTTT. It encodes CASSENSPAELFF.

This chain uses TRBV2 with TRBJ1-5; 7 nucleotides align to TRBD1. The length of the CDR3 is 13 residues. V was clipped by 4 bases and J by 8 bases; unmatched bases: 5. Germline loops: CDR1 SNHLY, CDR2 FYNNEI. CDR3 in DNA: TGTGCCAGCAGTGCACAGGGGATGGAGCCCCAGCATTTT. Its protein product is CASSAQGMEPQHF.

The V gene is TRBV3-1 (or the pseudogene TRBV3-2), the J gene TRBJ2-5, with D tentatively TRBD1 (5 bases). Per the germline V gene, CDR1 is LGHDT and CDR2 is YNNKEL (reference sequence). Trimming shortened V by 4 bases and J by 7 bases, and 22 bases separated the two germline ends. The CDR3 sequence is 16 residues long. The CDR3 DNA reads TGTGCCAGCAGCCGACCATCCACAGGTTCTTCTCCGACCCAGTACTTC. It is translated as CASSRPSTGSSPTQYF.

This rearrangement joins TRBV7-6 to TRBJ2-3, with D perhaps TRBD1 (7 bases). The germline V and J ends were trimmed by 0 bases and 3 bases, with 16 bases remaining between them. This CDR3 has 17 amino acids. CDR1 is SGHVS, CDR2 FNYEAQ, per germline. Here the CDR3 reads CASSLAPPGGSTDTQYF. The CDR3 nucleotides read TGTGCCAGCAGCTTAGCTCCTCCAGGGGGGTCAACAGATACGCAGTATTTT. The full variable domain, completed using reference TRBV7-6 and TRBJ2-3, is GAGVSQSPRYKVTKRGQDVALRCDPISGHVSLYWYRQALGQGPEFLTYFNYEAQQDKSGLPNDRFSAERPEGSISTLTIQRTEQRDSAMYRCASSLAPPGGSTDTQYFGPGTRLTVL.

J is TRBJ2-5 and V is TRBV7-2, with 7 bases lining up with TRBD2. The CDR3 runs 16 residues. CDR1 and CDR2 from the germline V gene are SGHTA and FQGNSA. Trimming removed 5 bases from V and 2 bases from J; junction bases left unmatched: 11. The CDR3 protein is CASSVGFGGGQETQYF. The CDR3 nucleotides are TGTGCCAGCAGCGTGGGGTTTGGCGGGGGACAAGAGACCCAGTACTTC. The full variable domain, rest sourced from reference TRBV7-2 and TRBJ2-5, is GAGVSQSPSNKVTEKGKDVELRCDPISGHTALYWYRQSLGQGLEFLIYFQGNSAPDKSGLPSDRFSAERTGGSVSTLTIQRTQQEDSAVYLCASSVGFGGGQETQYFGPGTRLLVL.

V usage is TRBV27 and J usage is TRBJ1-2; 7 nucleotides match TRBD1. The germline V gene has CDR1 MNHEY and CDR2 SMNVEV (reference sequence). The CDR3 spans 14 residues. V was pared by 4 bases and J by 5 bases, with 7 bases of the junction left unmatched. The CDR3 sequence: CASSYRGEGYGYTF. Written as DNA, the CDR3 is TGTGCCAGCAGTTACAGGGGAGAGGGGTATGGCTACACCTTC.

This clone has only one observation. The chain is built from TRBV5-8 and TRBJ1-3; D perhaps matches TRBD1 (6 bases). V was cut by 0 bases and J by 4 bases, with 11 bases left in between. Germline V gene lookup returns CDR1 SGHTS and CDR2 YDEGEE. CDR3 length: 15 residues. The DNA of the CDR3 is TGTGCCAGCAGCTTGGAACAGGGTGGAGGAAACACCATATATTTT. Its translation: CASSLEQGGGNTIYF. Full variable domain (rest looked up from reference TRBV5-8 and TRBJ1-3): EAGVTQSPTHLIKTRGQQATLRCSPISGHTSVYWYQQALGLGLQFLLWYDEGEERNRGNFPPRFSGRQFPNYSSELNVNALELEDSALYLCASSLEQGGGNTIYFGEGSWLTVV.

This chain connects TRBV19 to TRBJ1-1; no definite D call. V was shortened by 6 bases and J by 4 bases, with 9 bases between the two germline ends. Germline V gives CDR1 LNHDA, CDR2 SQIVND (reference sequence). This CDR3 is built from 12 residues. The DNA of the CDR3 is TGTGCCAGTAGCGGGGATTTCACTGAAGCTTTCTTT. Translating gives CASSGDFTEAFF.

The CDR3 sequence is CASSLEPLYGYTF. As DNA, the CDR3 is TGCGCCAGCAGCTTGGAGCCTCTTTATGGCTACACCTTC. The gene calls are TRBV5-1 and TRBJ1-2, with D unclear. The CDR3 extends over 13 amino acids. Germline lookup yields CDR1 SGHRS and CDR2 YFSETQ. V was pared by 0 bases and J by 5 bases, with 8 bases between.

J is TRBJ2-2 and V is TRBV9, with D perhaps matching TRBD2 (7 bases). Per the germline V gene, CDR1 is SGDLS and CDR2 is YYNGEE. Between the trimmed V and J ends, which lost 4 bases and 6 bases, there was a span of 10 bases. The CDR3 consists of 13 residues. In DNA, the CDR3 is TGTGCCAGCAGCACGCGGGGGCCCGGGGAGCTGTTTTTT. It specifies CASSTRGPGELFF.

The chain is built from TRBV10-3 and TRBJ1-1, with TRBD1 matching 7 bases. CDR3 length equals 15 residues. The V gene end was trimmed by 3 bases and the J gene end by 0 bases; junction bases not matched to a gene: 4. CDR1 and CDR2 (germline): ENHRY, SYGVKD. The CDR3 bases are TGTGCCATCAGTGAAGGGACAGCCATGAACACTGAAGCTTTCTTT. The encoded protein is CAISEGTAMNTEAFF.

CDR3 coding DNA: TGTGCCAGCAGCTTAGGGGGAGACAGGGCCACTGAAGCTTTCTTT. Encoded protein: CASSLGGDRATEAFF. The chain joins TRBV7-9 to TRBJ1-1; 7 bases line up with TRBD1. Germline CDR1 is SEHNR and CDR2 is FQNEAQ (reference sequence). V lost 1 base and J lost 4; bases outside the gene matches: 6. This CDR3 spans 15 amino acids.

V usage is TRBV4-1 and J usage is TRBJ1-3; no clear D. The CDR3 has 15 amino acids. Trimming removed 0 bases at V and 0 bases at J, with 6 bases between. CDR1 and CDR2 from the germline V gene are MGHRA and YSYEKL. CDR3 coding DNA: TGCGCCAGCAGCCAAGATCTCGGCTCTGGAAACACCATATATTTT. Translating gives CASSQDLGSGNTIYF.

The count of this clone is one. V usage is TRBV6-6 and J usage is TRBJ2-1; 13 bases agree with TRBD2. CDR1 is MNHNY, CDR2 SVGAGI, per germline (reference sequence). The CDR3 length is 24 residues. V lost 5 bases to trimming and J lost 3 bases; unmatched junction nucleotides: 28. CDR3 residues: CASSPDPQLSTSGGPDPLYNEQFF. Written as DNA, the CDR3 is TGTGCCAGCAGTCCCGACCCACAACTATCGACTAGCGGGGGGCCCGACCCCCTCTACAATGAGCAGTTCTTC.

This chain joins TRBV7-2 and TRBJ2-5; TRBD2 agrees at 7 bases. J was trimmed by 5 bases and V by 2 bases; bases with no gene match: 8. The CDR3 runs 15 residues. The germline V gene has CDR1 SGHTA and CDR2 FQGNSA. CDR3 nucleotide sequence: TGTGCCAGCAGCTTACAGCGGGGCCGGAAGGAGACCCAGTACTTC. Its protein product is CASSLQRGRKETQYF.

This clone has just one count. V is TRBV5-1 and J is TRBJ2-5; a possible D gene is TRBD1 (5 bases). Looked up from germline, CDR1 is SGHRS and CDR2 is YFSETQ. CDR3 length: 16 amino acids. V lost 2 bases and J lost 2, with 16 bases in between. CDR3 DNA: TGCGCCAGCAGCTTTGCAGGACAACGATCGCAAGAGACCCAGTACTTC. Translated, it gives CASSFAGQRSQETQYF. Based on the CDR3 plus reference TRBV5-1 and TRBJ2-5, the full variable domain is KAGVTQTPRYLIKTRGQQVTLSCSPISGHRSVSWYQQTPGQGLQFLFEYFSETQRNKGNFPGRFSGRQFSNSRSEMNVSTLELGDSALYLCASSFAGQRSQETQYFGPGTRLLVL.

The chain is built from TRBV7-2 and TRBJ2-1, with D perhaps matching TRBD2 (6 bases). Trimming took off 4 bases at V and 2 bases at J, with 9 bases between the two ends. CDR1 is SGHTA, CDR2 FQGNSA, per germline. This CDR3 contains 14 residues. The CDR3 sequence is CASSSPGAYNEQFF. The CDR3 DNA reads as TGTGCCAGCAGCTCTCCGGGGGCCTACAATGAGCAGTTCTTC.

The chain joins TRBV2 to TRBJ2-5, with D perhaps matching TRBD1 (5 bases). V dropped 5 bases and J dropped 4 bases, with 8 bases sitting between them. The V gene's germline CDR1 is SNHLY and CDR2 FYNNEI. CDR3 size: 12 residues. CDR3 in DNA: TGTGCCAGCAGTAATAGGGGAGAGACCCAGTACTTC. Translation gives CASSNRGETQYF.

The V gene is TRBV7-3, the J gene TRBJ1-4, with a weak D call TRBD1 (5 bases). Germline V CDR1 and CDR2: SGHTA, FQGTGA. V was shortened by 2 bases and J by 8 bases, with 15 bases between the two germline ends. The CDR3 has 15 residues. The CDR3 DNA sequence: TGTGCCAGCAGCTTAGGTTGGGGGGTAGGCGAAAAACTGTTTTTT. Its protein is CASSLGWGVGEKLFF.

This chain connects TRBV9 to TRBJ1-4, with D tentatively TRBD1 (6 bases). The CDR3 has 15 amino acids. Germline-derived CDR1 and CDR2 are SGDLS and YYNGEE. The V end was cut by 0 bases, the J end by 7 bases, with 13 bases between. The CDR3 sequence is CASSVEGGMREKLFF. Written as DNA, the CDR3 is TGTGCCAGCAGCGTAGAAGGGGGAATGCGTGAAAAACTGTTTTTT.

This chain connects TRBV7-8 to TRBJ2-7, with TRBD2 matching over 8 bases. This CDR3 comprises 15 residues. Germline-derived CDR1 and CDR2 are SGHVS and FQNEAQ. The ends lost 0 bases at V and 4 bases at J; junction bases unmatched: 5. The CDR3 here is CASSLASPGGYEQYV. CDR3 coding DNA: TGTGCCAGCAGCTTAGCGAGTCCGGGGGGGTACGAGCAGTACGTC.

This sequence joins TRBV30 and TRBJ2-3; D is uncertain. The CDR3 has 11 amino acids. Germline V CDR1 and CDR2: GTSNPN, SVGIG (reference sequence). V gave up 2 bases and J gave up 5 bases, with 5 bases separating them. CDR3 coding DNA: TGTGCCTGGAGTTACAGAGATACGCAGTATTTT. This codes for CAWSYRDTQYF.